This T cell receptor (beta chain) emerged from a study of neurological immune-mediated disorders. Study-wide points: Phylogenetic analysis grouped 18 of 34 multiple sclerosis patients' repertoires together, suggesting a possible repertoire signature. There was no association between the multiple sclerosis repertoire cluster and any clinical or MRI feature. None of the CDR3 amino acid sequences found in expanded clones was shared across subjects. This suggests that the TCR-beta repertoires were private in all groups.

This clonotype appeared many times. Its antigen is unidentified. Trimming shortened V by 6 bases and J by 5 bases, and 13 bases separated the two germline ends. The CDR3 spans 13 residues. Germline loops: CDR1 KGHSH, CDR2 LQKENI. Via MiXCR, TCRdb re-called the 5' RACE reads, giving one row per CDR3 protein. The sample lists tens of thousands of distinct CDR3 sequences, less than 4% occurring once. PBMCs numbering 2 million and stored at -80 C yielded the unsorted libraries. Sequencing was performed on PBMCs. The V and J genes are TRBV18 and TRBJ1-1, with D possibly matching TRBD1 (5 bases). The clonotype comes from a man aged 60 to 69 with multiple sclerosis. The CDR3 loop reads CASSRQGNTEAFF. The DNA for the CDR3 is TGTGCCAGCTCTCGTCAGGGAAATACTGAAGCTTTCTTT. Combining the CDR3 with reference TRBV18 and TRBJ1-1 gives the whole variable domain NAGVMQNPRHLVRRRGQEARLRCSPMKGHSHVYWYRQLPEEGLKFMVYLQKENIIDESGMPKERFSAEFPKEGPSILRIQQVVRGDSAAYFCASSRQGNTEAFFGQGTRLTVV.